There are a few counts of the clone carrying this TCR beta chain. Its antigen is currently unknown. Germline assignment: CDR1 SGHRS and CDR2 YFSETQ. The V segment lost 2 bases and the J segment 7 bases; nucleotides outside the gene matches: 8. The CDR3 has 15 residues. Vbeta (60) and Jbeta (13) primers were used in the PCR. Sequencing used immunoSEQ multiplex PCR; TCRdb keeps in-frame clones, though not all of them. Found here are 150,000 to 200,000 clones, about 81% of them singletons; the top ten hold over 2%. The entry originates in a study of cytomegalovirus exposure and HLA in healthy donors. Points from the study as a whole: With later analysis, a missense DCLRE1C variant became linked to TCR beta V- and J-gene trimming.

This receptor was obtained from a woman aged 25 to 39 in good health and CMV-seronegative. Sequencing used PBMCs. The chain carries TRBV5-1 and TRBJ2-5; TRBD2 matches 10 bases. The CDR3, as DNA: TGCGCCAGCAGCTTTGGTACTAGCGGGGAGGGGACCCAGTACTTC. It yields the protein CASSFGTSGEGTQYF.